This TCR beta chain was identified in a study of blood T cell repertoires in COVID-19 (dated by TCRdb to about 2020). Some background on the complete study: The collaborator samples originated in the United States, Italy and Spain and spanned the acute and convalescent phases of COVID-19. The prospective study material was composed of cDNA or gDNA derived from T cells, B-cell-depleted T cells, or PBMCs. The dataset comprised deeply sampled blood TCRbeta repertoires from subjects exposed to, actively infected with, or recovered from COVID-19. The repertoires were released in a freely available public database meant as a resource for research on the immune response to SARS-CoV-2. The samples were drawn from the first 160 participants of the ongoing ImmuneRACE study and from 950 to 1,500 subjects provided by 6 global collaborators. Sample metadata almost always included a de-identified subject ID, COVID-19 status, age in years and sex. Where available, HLA class I and class II types were obtained from metadata supplied by the sample provider rather than from assay-based typing. General conclusions and limits of the study: Clinical and demographic metadata were provided uncurated, with the amount varying by source and participant.

Whole blood was collected in K2EDTA tubes by collaborating institutions according to the institutions' own protocols. For TCRbeta analysis, collaborator samples were shipped as frozen whole blood, as isolated PBMCs, or as DNA extracted from either sample type. On this clone: The clone's antigen remains unknown. Base qualities are not provided; no much larger clone lies one nucleotide away.

From its cysteine to its phenylalanine, the CDR3 spans 12 amino acids. Only the CDR3 part of the read is kept: 36 bases, read in frame from the first base. The CDR1 and CDR2 encoded by the germline V gene (reference sequence) are SGHNT and YYREEE. V and J lose 3 bases and 8 bases, and a span of 8 bases separates them. The immunoSEQ Assay, a bias-controlled multiplex PCR, was used to amplify TCRbeta CDR3 regions from genomic DNA. Under the source paper's analysis protocol: Nucleated cell counts per sample were estimated from amplification of reference gene primers within the assay. Sequence reads were collapsed and filtered to measure the absolute abundance of every unique TCRbeta CDR3 rearrangement. For each sample, productive Simpson clonality was calculated as the square root of Simpson's diversity index across productive rearrangements. Not all clones reach the TCRdb copy of this immuneACCESS table, which keeps in-frame sequences only. Checked studies attribute under half of the gap to unresolved V genes and leave the rest unexplained. The V and J calls and the clone size are those of that table, but D and trimming were determined from the DNA. For this sample the table gives roughly 180,000 clones, of which around 88% were detected only once. The ten largest make up 4% to 5% of the sample.

In this chain, TRBV5-4 is recombined with TRBJ2-2; no D gene can be assigned with confidence. Sequences were obtained from peripheral blood. This sequence originates from a woman in her thirties with acute or convalescent COVID-19. The CDR3 corresponds to CASSYEAGELFF. The sequenced DNA: TGTGCCAGCAGCTATGAAGCGGGGGAGCTGTTTTTT.